Below are 23 T cell receptor beta chains sequenced from a single sample in a study of T cells in Graves' hyperthyroidism and ophthalmopathy. RNA transcripts provided the source from which TCR beta CDR3 regions were amplified. The HTBI primer set served for first-round RT-PCR of the TCR CDR3. TCRdb called the multiplex PCR reads again in MiXCR, with one record for every CDR3 protein. The sample lists about 840,000 distinct CDR3 sequences, approximately 40% occurring once. The sequenced sample was blood. The receptor source for this set is a man between 18 and 35 years old with Graves' hyperthyroidism.

This clonotype was observed a few times. Here the CDR3 DNA reads TGTGCCAGTAGTGTCACACCGTATCAGCCCCAGCATTTT. Translation: CASSVTPYQPQHF. The chain links TRBV19 to TRBJ1-5, with D hard to call. V gave up 5 bases and J gave up 5 bases, with 10 bases separating them. This CDR3 is 13 amino acids long. Germline values: CDR1 LNHDA, CDR2 SQIVND (reference sequence).

Note on this clonotype: A much larger clone lies a single base off, so this may be a read error. V and J are TRBV7-8 and TRBJ1-1; D unresolved. CDR1 is SGHVS, CDR2 FQNEAQ, per germline. This CDR3 has 15 residues. In DNA, the CDR3 is TGTACCAGCAGCTTAATGGGCGGACGGCACACTGAAGCTTTCTTT. Residues: CTSSLMGGRHTEAFF.

This clonotype was seen ten or more times. This rearrangement joins TRBV29-1 to TRBJ2-5; the match to TRBD2 covers 7 bases. CDR3 length: 12 amino acids. From germline, CDR1 is SQVTM and CDR2 ANQGSEA. The junction had 6 bases not matched to a gene; V was cut back by 6 bases and J by 5 bases. In DNA, the CDR3 is TGCAGCGTCACTAGCGCGTCGGAGACCCAGTACTTC. The encoded protein is CSVTSASETQYF.

This clonotype came up once. This chain links TRBV7-2 with TRBJ2-7; TRBD1 aligns across 7 bases. J was trimmed by 0 bases and V by 4 bases; bases with no gene match: 9. CDR3 length: 16 residues. In germline, CDR1 is SGHTA, CDR2 FQGNSA. The CDR3 region is CASSSEWDSGSYEQYF. CDR3 in DNA: TGTGCCAGCAGCTCCGAATGGGACAGCGGCTCCTACGAGCAGTACTTC. The full variable domain, its missing parts supplied by reference TRBV7-2 and TRBJ2-7, is GAGVSQSPSNKVTEKGKDVELRCDPISGHTALYWYRQSLGQGLEFLIYFQGNSAPDKSGLPSDRFSAERTGGSVSTLTIQRTQQEDSAVYLCASSSEWDSGSYEQYFGPGTRLTVT.

This clonotype was observed at least ten times. DNA for the CDR3: TGTGCCATCAGTGAAACCAGGAGGGAAGCTTTCTTT. Translated, it gives CAISETRREAFF. The rearrangement links TRBV10-3 to TRBJ1-1; D is undetermined. The CDR3 has 12 amino acids. V was trimmed by 3 bases and J by 8 bases, leaving 10 bases between them. CDR1 and CDR2 (germline): ENHRY, SYGVKD.

This clonotype was seen repeatedly, ten times or more. This sequence joins TRBV7-9 and TRBJ1-4, with D perhaps matching TRBD1 (5 bases). The CDR3 has 15 amino acids. V was trimmed by 5 bases and J by 3 bases, leaving 13 bases between them. Germline V gene sequence: CDR1 SEHNR, CDR2 FQNEAQ (reference sequence). CDR3 loop: CASSHLGDANEKLFF. CDR3 nucleotide sequence: TGTGCCAGCAGCCACCTAGGGGACGCTAATGAAAAACTGTTTTTT.

This clonotype was seen at least ten times. The chain joins TRBV29-1 to TRBJ1-2; the match to TRBD1 covers 8 bases. V shed 5 bases and J 4 bases; nucleotides not matched to a gene: 3. The CDR3 is made up of 12 amino acids. Germline CDR1 and CDR2: SQVTM and ANQGSEA. The CDR3 coding sequence is TGCAGCGTTACGACAGGGGTCTATGGCTACACCTTC. This encodes CSVTTGVYGYTF.

As DNA, the CDR3 is TGCGCCAGCAGCCCAACGACAGGCGCTGAAGCTTTCTTT. Translated, it gives CASSPTTGAEAFF. The genes are TRBV4-1 and TRBJ1-1, with a possible D match to TRBD1 (6 bases). Trimming took off 4 bases at V and 6 bases at J, with 12 bases between the two ends. Germline lookup yields CDR1 MGHRA and CDR2 YSYEKL. This CDR3 has 13 amino acids.

This chain uses TRBV29-1 with TRBJ2-5, with 8 bases fitting TRBD2. This CDR3 has 15 amino acids. The junction had 16 bases not matched to a gene; V was cut back by 8 bases and J by 5 bases. Germline CDR1 is SQVTM and CDR2 is ANQGSEA. CDR3: CSSSGFSGGLETQYF. Written as DNA, the CDR3 is TGCAGCTCCTCGGGCTTTTCGGGGGGGCTGGAGACCCAGTACTTC.

This clonotype was counted at least ten times. J is TRBJ2-7 and V is TRBV29-1; perhaps TRBD2 as D (5 bases). From germline, CDR1 is SQVTM and CDR2 ANQGSEA. Trimming shortened V by 6 bases and J by 7 bases, and 16 bases separated the two germline ends. The CDR3 runs to 12 residues. In nucleotides, the CDR3 is TGCAGCGTCGATCCGGGCCGCGGGGAGCAGTACTTC. This translates into CSVDPGRGEQYF.

This clonotype was found many times. The chain uses TRBV7-6 and TRBJ1-6; 8 bases line up with TRBD1. Germline trimming cut 4 bases from V and 7 bases from J; bases unmatched to any gene: 6. This CDR3 region has 15 residues. CDR1 and CDR2 from the germline V gene are SGHVS and FNYEAQ. CDR3 nucleotides: TGTGCCAGCAGCTCCCAGGGGGCGCGGAATTCACCCCTCCACTTT. This codes for CASSSQGARNSPLHF.

In this sample, this clonotype turned up a few times. The genes are TRBV20-1 and TRBJ2-7; possibly TRBD2 for D (6 bases). Trimming left V 4 bases short and J 2 bases short, with 15 bases between. The CDR3 is 14 residues long. Germline CDR1 and CDR2: DFQATT and SNEGSKA (reference sequence). CDR3: CSATLSGPPYEQYF. The DNA of the CDR3 is TGCAGTGCTACCCTGAGCGGGCCTCCCTACGAGCAGTACTTC.

There are many counts of this clonotype. The V call is TRBV20-1, the J call TRBJ1-2, with D uncertain. Germline V gene data show CDR1 as DFQATT and CDR2 as SNEGSKA (reference sequence). The CDR3 has 13 residues. V shed 1 base and J shed 4 bases, with 10 bases lying between them. The CDR3 coding sequence is TGCAGTGCTAGAGGTCTGGCGATCTATGGCTACACCTTC. As protein: CSARGLAIYGYTF.

Remarks on this clonotype: Mismatch with germline at one junction end may stem from a read error. The V call is TRBV7-2, the J call TRBJ2-7, with D perhaps being TRBD1 or TRBD2 (5 bases each). The CDR3 is 16 residues long. The germline gives CDR1 SGHTA, CDR2 FQGNSA. The chain's CDR3 is CASSQAVGTPSYEQYF. As DNA, the CDR3 is TGCGCCAGCAGCCAAGCTGTCGGGACCCCTTCCTACGAGCAGTACTTC.

The table lists this clonotype with many counts. This rearrangement joins TRBV29-1 to TRBJ1-1, with TRBD1 identical over 9 bases. J lost 1 base, V lost 3 bases, and 3 bases had no gene match. Per the germline V gene, CDR1 is SQVTM and CDR2 is ANQGSEA. The CDR3 has 14 amino acids. The CDR3 protein is CSVDRTGENTEAFF. For the CDR3, the DNA is TGCAGCGTTGATCGGACAGGGGAGAACACTGAAGCTTTCTTT.

The chain employs TRBV5-1 and TRBJ1-5; D not certain. Per germline, CDR1 SGHRS and CDR2 YFSETQ. This CDR3 spans 14 amino acids. With 3 bases removed from V and 1 base from J, the gap between germline ends came to 8 bases. The DNA for the CDR3 is TGCGCCAGCAGCTGGGAACCGAGCAATCAGCCCCAGCATTTT. It codes for CASSWEPSNQPQHF.

At least ten counts were recorded for this clonotype. This chain links TRBV5-8 with TRBJ1-2; the D is unclear. CDR1 SGHTS and CDR2 YDEGEE come from the germline V gene. The germline V and J ends were trimmed by 1 base and 6 bases, with 13 bases remaining between them. The CDR3 has 14 amino acids. The CDR3 region has the DNA TGTGCCAGCAGCTTGAACGCGGGCACCGATGGCTACACCTTC. The encoded protein is CASSLNAGTDGYTF.

This clonotype was counted ten times or more. V gene TRBV10-3 combines with J gene TRBJ1-5, with D possibly being TRBD1 (6 bases). This CDR3 has 17 residues. Trimming took 3 bases from V and 3 from J, leaving 18 bases between them. Germline lookup yields CDR1 ENHRY and CDR2 SYGVKD. CDR3 residues: CAISDKFVQGLNQPQHF. CDR3 bases: TGTGCCATCAGTGATAAATTCGTACAGGGCCTCAATCAGCCCCAGCATTTT.

There are many counts of this clonotype. The J gene is TRBJ1-5, the V gene TRBV9, with D hard to call. The V gene's germline CDR1 is SGDLS and CDR2 YYNGEE. There are 14 residues in the CDR3. V was clipped by 0 bases and J by 6 bases, with 10 bases between them. The CDR3 DNA follows: TGTGCCAGCAGCGTAGGGGGTGAGCCTCAGCCCCAGCATTTT. Its translation: CASSVGGEPQPQHF.

This clonotype was counted ten times or more. V gene TRBV13 combines with J gene TRBJ1-6, with 7 bases identical to TRBD1. The CDR3 extends over 14 amino acids. In germline, CDR1 is PRHDT, CDR2 FYEKMQ (reference sequence). The J segment lost 9 bases and the V segment lost 4 bases, leaving 6 bases of the junction unmatched. Here the CDR3 DNA reads TGTGCCAGCAGCTATCGACAGGGTTTTTCACCCCTCCACTTT. Residues: CASSYRQGFSPLHF.

In its sample, this clonotype was seen many times. CDR3 sequence (DNA): TGTGCCAGCAGCTTCGAACAGGGGGCGGGTGGCTACACCTTC. This encodes CASSFEQGAGGYTF. This chain links TRBV7-2 with TRBJ1-2; 9 bases map to TRBD1. This CDR3 is built from 14 residues. V was clipped by 3 bases and J by 7 bases; unmatched bases: 6. Germline CDR1 reads SGHTA; CDR2 reads FQGNSA.

The chain uses TRBV29-1 and TRBJ1-1; D remains unclear. V was shortened by 7 bases and J by 11 bases, with 17 bases between the two germline ends. Looked up from germline, CDR1 is SQVTM and CDR2 is ANQGSEA. The CDR3 is 11 residues long. The CDR3 nucleotides read TGCAGCGGGGAGGATCGCTTGACGGCTTTCTTT. This translates into CSGEDRLTAFF.

The V gene is TRBV2, the J gene TRBJ2-2, with D unclear. The germline V gene encodes CDR1 SNHLY and CDR2 FYNNEI. Trimming stripped 5 bases from V and 2 bases from J, with 9 bases between. The CDR3 has 14 residues. CDR3 sequence: CASSKGFNTGELFF. The CDR3 DNA sequence: TGTGCCAGCAGTAAAGGTTTCAACACCGGGGAGCTGTTTTTT.